The rows below give T cell receptor beta chains drawn from one sample of a study of T cell changes during pregnancy in multiple sclerosis. The protocol was immunoSEQ multiplex PCR, while the TCRdb copy is restricted to in-frame clones and leaves out a portion. This table holds 35,000 to 50,000 clones, about 90% found once. The material was CD4+ T cells from peripheral blood mononuclear cells, obtained after pregnancy. The receptors come from a female donor in good health, enrolled as a control in a pregnancy study. The CDR3 runs from the conserved cysteine through the conserved F or W. Each record gives: D gene, J gene, CDR3 length, V gene, CDR3 DNA, CDR3 protein. D genes are given only for firm matches.

d_call: TRBD2
j_call: TRBJ2-4
cdr3_length: 13
v_call: TRBV28
cdr3_nt: TGTGCCACCTATAGCGGGGACCGGAACATTCAGTACTTC
cdr3_aa: CATYSGDRNIQYF

d_call: TRBD1
j_call: TRBJ2-1
cdr3_length: 13
v_call: TRBV15
cdr3_nt: TGTGCCACCAGCAGAGATCAGGGGACAGGTCAGTTCTTC
cdr3_aa: CATSRDQGTGQFF

d_call: NA
j_call: TRBJ1-2
cdr3_length: 14
v_call: TRBV28
cdr3_nt: TGTGCCAGCAGTTTTGGGCAGGCGAACTATGGCTACACCTTC
cdr3_aa: CASSFGQANYGYTF

d_call: TRBD1
j_call: TRBJ1-4
cdr3_length: 15
v_call: TRBV28
cdr3_nt: TGTGCCAGCAGTTCCCAAGGGGGCGCGTTGGAAAAACTGTTTTTT
cdr3_aa: CASSSQGGALEKLFF

d_call: TRBD1
j_call: TRBJ1-4
cdr3_length: 14
v_call: TRBV18
cdr3_nt: TGTGCCAGCTCACTCGGACAGGGGGATGAAAAACTGTTTTTT
cdr3_aa: CASSLGQGDEKLFF

d_call: TRBD1
j_call: TRBJ2-7
cdr3_length: 12
v_call: TRBV6-5
cdr3_nt: TGTGCCAGTAGGACAGGGGTGGGCGAGCAGTACTTC
cdr3_aa: CASRTGVGEQYF

d_call: NA
j_call: TRBJ2-3
cdr3_length: 16
v_call: TRBV7-9
cdr3_nt: TGTGCCAGCAGCTCAGTAGCGGAAGTAAGCACAGATACGCAGTATTTT
cdr3_aa: CASSSVAEVSTDTQYF

d_call: TRBD1
j_call: TRBJ1-5
cdr3_length: 14
v_call: TRBV19
cdr3_nt: TGTGCCAGTAGGAGGGACAGGGTGGATCAGCCCCAGCATTTT
cdr3_aa: CASRRDRVDQPQHF

d_call: NA
j_call: TRBJ2-1
cdr3_length: 13
v_call: TRBV9
cdr3_nt: TGTGCCAGCAGCGTCTCCAGGGTCAATGAGCAGTTCTTC
cdr3_aa: CASSVSRVNEQFF

d_call: NA
j_call: TRBJ2-1
cdr3_length: 15
v_call: TRBV6-5
cdr3_nt: TGTGCCAGCAGTGTCCGGACAGTTCCGTACAATGAGCAGTTCTTC
cdr3_aa: CASSVRTVPYNEQFF

d_call: TRBD2
j_call: TRBJ2-1
cdr3_length: 17
v_call: TRBV7-2
cdr3_nt: TGTGCCAGCAGCTTAGTAGCGGGAGGCATCACGTACAATGAGCAGTTCTTC
cdr3_aa: CASSLVAGGITYNEQFF